This T cell receptor (beta chain) was captured in a study of response to subunit inactivated influenza vaccine. The CDR3 loop spans 17 amino acids. Germline V gene data show CDR1 as SGHRS and CDR2 as YFSETQ. Trimming removed 1 base from V and 0 bases from J, with 13 bases in between. TCRdb processed the RT-PCR reads anew with MiXCR; each CDR3 protein has one entry. Seen here are roughly 170,000 distinct CDR3 sequences, approximately 8.7% observed once, and the top ten hold 11%. The rearrangement links TRBV5-1 to TRBJ2-2; D may be TRBD2 (5 bases). The sample was non-naive T cells sorted from PBMCs, taken on the day of vaccination. This TCR was recovered from a man in his fifties or sixties who received an inactivated influenza vaccine. CDR3 sequence (DNA): TGCGCCAGCAGCTTGCGTCTAGCAGCTCCGAACACCGGGGAGCTGTTTTTT. This gives the protein CASSLRLAAPNTGELFF.